Described below is a single TCR beta chain sequence and its context. Clones were sequenced by immunoSEQ multiplex PCR, and TCRdb holds only the in-frame ones, with some missing. The sample records approximately 99,000 clones, around 93% being singletons. The record originates from a study of T cell changes during pregnancy in multiple sclerosis. This TCR derives from a female donor with multiple sclerosis, enrolled in a pregnancy study. The sample in question was peripheral blood, obtained after pregnancy.

CDR3 residues: CASSTLTGMNTEAFF. The DNA of the CDR3 is TGTGCCAGCAGCACGTTAACAGGGATGAACACTGAAGCTTTCTTT. The rearrangement joins TRBV5-4 to TRBJ1-1; the D gene is possibly TRBD1 (6 bases). Trimming cost V 4 bases and J 0 bases, with 13 bases left between them. The CDR3 sequence is 15 residues long. Germline V gene data show CDR1 as SGHNT and CDR2 as YYREEE (reference sequence).